The TCR beta chain described here comes from a study of blood T cell repertoires in COVID-19. Looking at the study overall: Acute and convalescent COVID-19 samples came from the United States, Italy and Spain. Sources were T cells, B-cell-depleted T cells, or PBMCs; the material itself was cDNA or gDNA.

Losses at the gene ends were 5 bases for V and 7 bases for J; bases not matched to a gene: 4. CDR1 and CDR2 from the germline V gene are MNHNY and SVGAGI (reference sequence). CDR3 length: 13 amino acids. Data came from immunoSEQ multiplex PCR; TCRdb stores just in-frame clones and leaves some out. The sample has roughly 150,000 clones; 80% to 90% are singletons. Sequencing was done on a sample of peripheral blood. The receptor was isolated from a man older than 75 with acute or convalescent COVID-19. This chain connects TRBV6-6 to TRBJ1-5, with 8 bases identical to TRBD1. Written as DNA, the CDR3 is TGTGCCAGCAGTGACAGGGGAATCCAGCCCCAGCATTTT. Translated: CASSDRGIQPQHF.